This TCR beta chain comes out of a study of blood T cell repertoires in COVID-19. Study-wide context: Both acute and convalescent COVID-19 samples were obtained from the United States, Italy and Spain. Nucleic acid was either cDNA or gDNA, and it came from T cells, B-cell-depleted T cells, or PBMCs.

This CDR3 has 20 residues. TCRdb's table, derived via immunoSEQ multiplex PCR, lists solely in-frame clones and lacks some. Of 200,000 to 250,000 clones in the sample, approximately 84% were seen once. What was sequenced was peripheral blood. This chain uses TRBV21-1 with TRBJ2-7; TRBD1 reflects the table's D call only, with no check against the DNA. TRBV21-1 constitutes a pseudogene. This clonotype was obtained from a man in his fifties or sixties with acute or convalescent COVID-19. The CDR3 bases are TGTGCCAGCAGCAAAGAAAACACAGGGGGCGCGTCGGCCTTTGCCTACGAGCAGTACTTC. It specifies CASSKENTGGASAFAYEQYF.